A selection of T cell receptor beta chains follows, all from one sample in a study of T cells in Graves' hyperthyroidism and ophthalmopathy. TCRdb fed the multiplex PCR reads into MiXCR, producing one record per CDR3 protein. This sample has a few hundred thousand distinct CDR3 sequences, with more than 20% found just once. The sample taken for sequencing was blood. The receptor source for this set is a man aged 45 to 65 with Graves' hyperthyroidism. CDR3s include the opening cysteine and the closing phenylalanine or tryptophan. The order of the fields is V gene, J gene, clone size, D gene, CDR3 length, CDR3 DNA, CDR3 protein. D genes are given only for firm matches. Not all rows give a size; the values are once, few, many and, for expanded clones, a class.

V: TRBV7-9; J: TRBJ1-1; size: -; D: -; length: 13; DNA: TGTGCCAGCAGCTTTGAGGGACGACCTGAAGCTTTCTTT; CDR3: CASSFEGRPEAFF
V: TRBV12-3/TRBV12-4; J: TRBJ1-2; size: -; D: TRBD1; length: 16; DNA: TGTGCCAGCAGGCACACCACAGGGGAAGGAGTCTATGGCTACACCTTC; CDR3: CASRHTTGEGVYGYTF
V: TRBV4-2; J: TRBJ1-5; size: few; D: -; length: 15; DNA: TGTGCCAGCAGCCAAGAAGGGACCATCGGCCAGCCCCAGCATTTT; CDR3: CASSQEGTIGQPQHF
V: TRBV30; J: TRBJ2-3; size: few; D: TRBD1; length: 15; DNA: TGTGCCTGGAGAAGACCGGGACAGGGTAAAGATACGCAGTATTTT; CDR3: CAWRRPGQGKDTQYF
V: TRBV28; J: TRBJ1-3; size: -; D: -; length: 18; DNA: TGTGCCAGCAGTTCCCCCCGGGCGGCCTCGGGCTCTGGAAACACCATATATTTT; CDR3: CASSSPRAASGSGNTIYF
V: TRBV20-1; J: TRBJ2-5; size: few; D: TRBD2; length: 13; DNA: TGCAGTGCTTCGGGGGGAGGGAGAGAGACCCAGTACTTC; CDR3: CSASGGGRETQYF
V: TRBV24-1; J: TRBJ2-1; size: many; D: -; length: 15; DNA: TGTGCCACCAGTGATTTGTCGCGACCTTACAATGAGCAGTTCTTC; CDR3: CATSDLSRPYNEQFF
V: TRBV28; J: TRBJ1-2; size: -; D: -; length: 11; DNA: TGTGCCAGCGCTCGGACAGATGGCTACACCTTC; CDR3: CASARTDGYTF
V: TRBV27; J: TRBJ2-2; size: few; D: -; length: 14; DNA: TGTGCCAGCAGTATTGGAGGCCGCGCCTGGGAGCTGTTTTTT; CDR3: CASSIGGRAWELFF
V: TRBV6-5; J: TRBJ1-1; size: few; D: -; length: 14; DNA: TGTGCCAGCAGTTACTCGACAGGCCGCCTTGAAGCTTTCTTT; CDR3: CASSYSTGRLEAFF
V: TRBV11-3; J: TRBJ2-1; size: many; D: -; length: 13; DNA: TGTGCCAGCAGCTTAGACCGGACTAATGAGCAGTTCTTC; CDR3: CASSLDRTNEQFF
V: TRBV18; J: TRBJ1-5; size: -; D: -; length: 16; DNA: TGTGCCAGCTCATATTCGGGTGCGGGGAGCAATCAGCCCCAGCATTTT; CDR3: CASSYSGAGSNQPQHF
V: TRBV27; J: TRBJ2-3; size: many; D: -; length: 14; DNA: TGTGCCAGCAGTACCCTCGGACAGACTGATACGCAGTATTTT; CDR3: CASSTLGQTDTQYF
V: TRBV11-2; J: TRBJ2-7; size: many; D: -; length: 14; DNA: TGTGCCAGCAGCTTATCAGGGAATGGCTACGAGCAGTACTTC; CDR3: CASSLSGNGYEQYF
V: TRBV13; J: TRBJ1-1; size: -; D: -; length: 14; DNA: TGTGCCAGCAGCTTAGTTGGTATGGGGACTGAAGCTTTCTTT; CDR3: CASSLVGMGTEAFF
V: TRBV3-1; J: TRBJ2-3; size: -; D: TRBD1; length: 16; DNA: TGTGCCAGCAGCCAAGTAGGGACAGCGTTCACAGATACGCAGTATTTT; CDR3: CASSQVGTAFTDTQYF
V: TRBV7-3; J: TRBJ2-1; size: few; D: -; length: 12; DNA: TGTGCCAGCAGCTTAACTGGAGTCGAGCAGTTCTTC; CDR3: CASSLTGVEQFF
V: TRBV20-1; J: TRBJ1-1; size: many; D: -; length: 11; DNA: TGCAGTGCTAGGGACAACACTGAAGCTTTCTTT; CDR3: CSARDNTEAFF
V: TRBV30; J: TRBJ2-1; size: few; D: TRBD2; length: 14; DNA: TGTGCCTGGAGTGGACTAGCGGGAGGGGAAGAGCAGTTCTTC; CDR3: CAWSGLAGGEEQFF
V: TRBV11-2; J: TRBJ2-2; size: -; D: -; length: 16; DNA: TGTGCCAGCGTACAGCGGGTGGGCGCGAACACCGGGGAGCTGTTTTTT; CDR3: CASVQRVGANTGELFF
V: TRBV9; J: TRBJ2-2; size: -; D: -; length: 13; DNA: TGTGCCAGCAGCGTATGGGGGACCGGGGAGCTGTTTTTT; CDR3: CASSVWGTGELFF
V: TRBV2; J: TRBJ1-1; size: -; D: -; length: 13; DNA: TGTGCCAGCAGTGAAGAGGAGAACACTGAAGCTTTCTTT; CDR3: CASSEEENTEAFF
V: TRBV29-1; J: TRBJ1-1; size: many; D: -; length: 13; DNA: TGCAGCGTTGTAGGGCAGAGAAACACTGAAGCTTTCTTT; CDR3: CSVVGQRNTEAFF
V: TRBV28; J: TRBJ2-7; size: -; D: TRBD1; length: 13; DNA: TGTGCCAGCAGTAAAGGGACAGGGCGAGAGCATTACTTC; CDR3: CASSKGTGREHYF
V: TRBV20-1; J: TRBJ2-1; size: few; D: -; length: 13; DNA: TGCAGTGCCACCTCCTCCCTGGGGTGGGAGCAGTTCTTC; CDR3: CSATSSLGWEQFF
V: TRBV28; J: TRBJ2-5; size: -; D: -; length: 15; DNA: TGTGCCAGCAGTTCCCCTAGGAGCCCTCAAGAGACCCAGTACTTC; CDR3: CASSSPRSPQETQYF
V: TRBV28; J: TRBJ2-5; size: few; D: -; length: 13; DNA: TGTGCCAGCAGTTCTACAGGGCAAGAGACCCAGTACTTC; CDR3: CASSSTGQETQYF